Shown below are 12 T cell receptor beta chains from a single sample sequenced in a study of T cell clonality in common variable immunodeficiency. Some clones are missing from TCRdb's copy, which holds only in-frame ones; the method was immunoSEQ multiplex PCR. There are tens of thousands of clones in the sample, none observed a single time. The specimen sequenced was peripheral blood mononuclear cells. All receptors come from a person aged 18 to 69 in good health.

At least ten counts were recorded for this clone. This chain's CDR3 is CSALNPGQGNTIYF. The CDR3 bases that were read are TGCAGTGCTCTAAACCCGGGACAGGGAAACACC. The gene calls are TRBV20-1 and TRBJ1-3; TRBD1 aligns across 7 bases. The read is 3 residues too short to cover the CDR3 end, so that end is filled in from the germline J gene. This CDR3 comprises 14 residues. Germline loops: CDR1 DFQATT, CDR2 SNEGSKA (reference sequence). V was pared by 5 bases and J by 4 bases, with 8 bases of the junction left unmatched.

This clone was seen many times. The DNA ends 3 residues before the CDR3 does, and the rest of the CDR3 is filled in from the germline J gene. The chain employs TRBV5-1 and TRBJ2-3; 11 bases are a match to TRBD2. The V and J ends lost 4 bases and 5 bases, in that order; junction bases with no gene match: 6. The CDR3 totals 15 residues. From germline, CDR1 is SGHRS and CDR2 YFSETQ. The DNA read from the CDR3 is TGCGCCAGCAGCGATACTAGCGGGAGTGGAGATACG. It codes for CASSDTSGSGDT. The whole CDR3 is CASSDTSGSGDTQYF.

The sample holds many counts of this clone. Sequencing ends 3 residues short of the CDR3 end; the germline J gene provides the rest. This chain links TRBV10-3 with TRBJ2-5; 9 bases map to TRBD1. The CDR3 is 14 amino acids. Germline CDR1 ENHRY, CDR2 SYGVKD. Germline trimming cut 6 bases from V and 5 bases from J; bases unmatched to any gene: 7. CDR3 amino acids: CAISTTGGEETQYF. Incomplete CDR3 DNA: TGTGCCATCAGCACAACAGGGGGCGAGGAGACC.

The sample holds many counts of this clone. The read gets to within 3 residues of the CDR3 end, and the germline J gene fills in the rest. The chain joins TRBV5-1 to TRBJ1-4, with TRBD1 identical over 8 bases. The V gene end was trimmed by 4 bases and the J gene end by 1 base; junction bases not matched to a gene: 3. Germline V CDR1 and CDR2: SGHRS, YFSETQ. The CDR3 extends over 15 amino acids. The CDR3 bases that were read are TGCGCCAGCAGCCACGGACAGGGAACTAATGAAAAA. It specifies CASSHGQGTNEK. The whole CDR3 reads CASSHGQGTNEKLFF. The full variable domain, rest sourced from reference TRBV5-1 and TRBJ1-4, is KAGVTQTPRYLIKTRGQQVTLSCSPISGHRSVSWYQQTPGQGLQFLFEYFSETQRNKGNFPGRFSGRQFSNSRSEMNVSTLELGDSALYLCASSHGQGTNEKLFFGSGTQLSVL.

Ten or more counts support this clone. The read comes to an end 3 residues before the CDR3 does, leaving the germline J gene to fill in the end. The V call is TRBV30, the J call TRBJ1-2, with TRBD1 as a possible D gene (6 bases). Trimming cost V 1 base and J 4 bases, with 10 bases left between them. Germline CDR1 is GTSNPN and CDR2 is SVGIG (reference sequence). The CDR3 has 13 amino acids. The CDR3 loop reads CAWSEQGGYGYTF. The CDR3 DNA, read in part, is TGTGCCTGGAGTGAACAGGGAGGCTATGGC.

The sample holds many counts of this clone. The CDR3 end lies 3 residues beyond the end of the read and is filled in from the germline J gene. J is TRBJ2-2 and V is TRBV20-1; the D gene is possibly TRBD2 (5 bases). The germline V and J ends were trimmed by 4 bases and 2 bases, with 11 bases remaining between them. This CDR3 spans 14 amino acids. The V gene's germline CDR1 is DFQATT and CDR2 SNEGSKA (reference sequence). This CDR3 is CSATGFLNTGELFF. The CDR3 bases that were read are TGCAGTGCTACGGGGTTCCTTAACACCGGGGAG.

This clone was recorded at least ten times. The read ends 3 residues shy of where the CDR3 ends; the end is completed using the germline J gene. The chain has TRBV7-2 and TRBJ2-5, with 13 bases aligning to TRBD2. The germline CDR1 and CDR2 sequences are SGHTA and FQGNSA. V gave up 6 bases and J gave up 4 bases; unmatched junction bases: 5. The CDR3 runs 15 residues. Partial CDR3 DNA: TGTGCCAGCAGTCGTGGACTAGCGGGAGCAGAGACC. Protein product: CASSRGLAGAET. The complete CDR3 reads CASSRGLAGAETQYF. The whole variable domain, filled in from reference TRBV7-2 and TRBJ2-5, reads GAGVSQSPSNKVTEKGKDVELRCDPISGHTALYWYRQSLGQGLEFLIYFQGNSAPDKSGLPSDRFSAERTGGSVSTLTIQRTQQEDSAVYLCASSRGLAGAETQYFGPGTRLLVL.

This clone was seen repeatedly, ten times or more. Read sequence stops 3 residues before the CDR3 end, and the germline J gene provides the missing end. The J gene is TRBJ2-1, the V gene TRBV7-3; D tentatively reads TRBD1 or TRBD2 (5 bases each). Per the germline V gene, CDR1 is SGHTA and CDR2 is FQGTGA. V lost 0 bases to trimming and J lost 4 bases, with 13 bases between them. This CDR3 region has 16 residues. CDR3 DNA, as far as it was read: TGTGCCAGCAGCTTAACCGCCGAGGGGCCTTACAATGAG. Its protein is CASSLTAEGPYNE. The whole CDR3 is CASSLTAEGPYNEQFF.

At least ten counts were recorded for this clone. The observed sequence ends 3 residues before the CDR3 terminus, with the missing tail filled in from the germline J gene. V usage is TRBV7-6 and J usage is TRBJ2-7; D gene unclear. The CDR3 is made up of 15 amino acids. V was shortened by 1 base and J by 3 bases, with 13 bases between the two germline ends. The germline CDR1 and CDR2 sequences are SGHVS and FNYEAQ. The CDR3 bases that were read are TGTGCCAGCAGCTTAGGAGGTGCCCTTGTCTACGAG. This sequence encodes CASSLGGALVYE. The whole CDR3 sequence is CASSLGGALVYEQYF.

There are many counts of this clone. The CDR3 extends 3 residues past the end of the read, so its final part is completed from the germline J gene. The genes are TRBV7-8 and TRBJ2-1; no firm D call. V gave up 5 bases and J gave up 5 bases, with 7 bases separating them. CDR1 is SGHVS and CDR2 is FQNEAQ in the germline V gene. The CDR3 has 12 residues. The part of the CDR3 DNA that was read is TGTGCCAGCAGCCACACTAACAATGAG. This sequence encodes CASSHTNNE. From start to end, the CDR3 is CASSHTNNEQFF.

This clone was counted a few times. The read ends 3 residues before the CDR3 terminus; that terminus is restored from the germline J gene. The chain joins TRBV11-2 to TRBJ1-1; D gene uncertain. The germline V gene has CDR1 SGHAT and CDR2 FQNNGV. The V end was cut by 4 bases, the J end by 3 bases, with 6 bases between. The CDR3 runs 12 residues. The CDR3 DNA, read in part, is TGTGCCAGCAGCTCTGAGGACACTGAA. Translation gives CASSSEDTE. The entire CDR3 protein reads CASSSEDTEAFF.

In this sample, this clone turned up many times. The CDR3 end is not reached by the read, which stops 3 residues before it; the germline J gene fills it in. The rearrangement joins TRBV20-1 to TRBJ2-1, with a tentative D call TRBD2 (6 bases). Looked up from germline, CDR1 is DFQATT and CDR2 is SNEGSKA (reference sequence). CDR3 length equals 16 residues. Trimming stripped 6 bases from V and 7 bases from J, with 25 bases between. The sequenced part of the CDR3 DNA is TGCAGTGCCCCCACGGCCAGCGGGCAATATTGGAATGAG. Protein product: CSAPTASGQYWNE. The entire CDR3 reads CSAPTASGQYWNEQFF.